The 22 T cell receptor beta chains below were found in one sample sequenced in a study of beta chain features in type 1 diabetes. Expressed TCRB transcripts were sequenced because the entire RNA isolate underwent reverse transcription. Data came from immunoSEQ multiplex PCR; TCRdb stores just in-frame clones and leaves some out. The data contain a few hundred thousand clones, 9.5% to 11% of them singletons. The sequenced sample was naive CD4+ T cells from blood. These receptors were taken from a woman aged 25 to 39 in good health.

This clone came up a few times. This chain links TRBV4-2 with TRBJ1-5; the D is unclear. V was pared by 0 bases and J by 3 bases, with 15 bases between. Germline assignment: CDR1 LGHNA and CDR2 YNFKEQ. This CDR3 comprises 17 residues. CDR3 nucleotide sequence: TGTGCCAGCAGCCAAGATTTAAATACTCTCTACAATCAGCCCCAGCATTTT. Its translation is CASSQDLNTLYNQPQHF.

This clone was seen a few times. The CDR3 sequence: CASSYSVTGVSYGYTF. As DNA, the CDR3 is TGTGCCAGCAGTTACTCGGTGACAGGGGTCTCTTATGGCTACACCTTC. The V gene is TRBV6-5, the J gene TRBJ1-2, with TRBD1 identical over 8 bases. The CDR3 runs to 16 residues. V shed 0 bases and J 5 bases; nucleotides not matched to a gene: 8. Per germline, CDR1 MNHEY and CDR2 SVGAGI.

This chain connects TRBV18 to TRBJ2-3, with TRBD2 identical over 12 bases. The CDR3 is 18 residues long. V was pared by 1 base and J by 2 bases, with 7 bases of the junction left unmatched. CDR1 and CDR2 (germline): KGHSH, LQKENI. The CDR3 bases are TGTGCCAGCTCACCACTCCCCGGGACTAGCGGGTCCACAGATACGCAGTATTTT. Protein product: CASSPLPGTSGSTDTQYF.

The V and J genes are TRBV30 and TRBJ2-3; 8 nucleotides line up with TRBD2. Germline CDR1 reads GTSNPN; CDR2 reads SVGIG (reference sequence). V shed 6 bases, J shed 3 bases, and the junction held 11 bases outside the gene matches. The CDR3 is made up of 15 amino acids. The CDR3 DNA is TGTGCCTGCATAAATAGCGGGAAATCGACAGATACGCAGTATTTT. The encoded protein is CACINSGKSTDTQYF.

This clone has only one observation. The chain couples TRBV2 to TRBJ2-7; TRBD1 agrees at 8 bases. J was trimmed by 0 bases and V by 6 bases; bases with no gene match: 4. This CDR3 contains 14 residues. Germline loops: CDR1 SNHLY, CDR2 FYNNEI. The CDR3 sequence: CASRQQGVSYEQYF. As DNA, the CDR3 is TGTGCCAGCAGACAACAGGGGGTCTCCTACGAGCAGTACTTC.

The CDR3 is CASSPTPYEQYF. The CDR3 DNA sequence: TGTGCCAGCAGCCCAACACCCTACGAGCAGTACTTC. The V gene is TRBV11-2, the J gene TRBJ2-7, with D unresolved. The CDR3 totals 12 residues. V dropped 5 bases and J dropped 2 bases, with 7 bases sitting between them. Germline V gene data show CDR1 as SGHAT and CDR2 as FQNNGV.

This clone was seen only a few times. The CDR3 loop is CASSPRGERGTQYF. DNA of the CDR3: TGTGCCAGCAGCCCCAGGGGGGAGCGCGGTACCCAGTACTTC. The rearrangement uses TRBV7-9 and TRBJ2-5; perhaps TRBD1 as D (7 bases). CDR1 is SEHNR, CDR2 FQNEAQ, per germline (reference sequence). Trimming cost V 5 bases and J 8 bases, with 18 bases left between them. The CDR3 runs to 14 residues.

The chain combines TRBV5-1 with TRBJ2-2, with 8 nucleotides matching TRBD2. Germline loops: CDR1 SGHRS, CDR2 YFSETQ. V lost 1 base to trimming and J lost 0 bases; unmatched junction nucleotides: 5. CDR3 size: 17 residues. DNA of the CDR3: TGCGCCAGCAGCTTGTCTCTAGCGGGTCCGAACACCGGGGAGCTGTTTTTT. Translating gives CASSLSLAGPNTGELFF. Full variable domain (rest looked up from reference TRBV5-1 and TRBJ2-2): KAGVTQTPRYLIKTRGQQVTLSCSPISGHRSVSWYQQTPGQGLQFLFEYFSETQRNKGNFPGRFSGRQFSNSRSEMNVSTLELGDSALYLCASSLSLAGPNTGELFFGEGSRLTVL.

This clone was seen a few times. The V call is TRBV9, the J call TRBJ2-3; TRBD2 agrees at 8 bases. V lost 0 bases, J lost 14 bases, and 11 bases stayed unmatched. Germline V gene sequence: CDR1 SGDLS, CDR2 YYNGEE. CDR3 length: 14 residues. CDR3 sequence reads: CASSVVSSGSILYF. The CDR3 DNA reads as TGTGCCAGCAGCGTAGTCTCCAGCGGGAGTATTTTGTATTTT. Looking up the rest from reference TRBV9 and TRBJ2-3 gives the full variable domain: DSGVTQTPKHLITATGQRVTLRCSPRSGDLSVYWYQQSLDQGLQFLIQYYNGEERAKGNILERFSAQQFPDLHSELNLSSLELGDSALYFCASSVVSSGSILYFGPGTRLTVL.

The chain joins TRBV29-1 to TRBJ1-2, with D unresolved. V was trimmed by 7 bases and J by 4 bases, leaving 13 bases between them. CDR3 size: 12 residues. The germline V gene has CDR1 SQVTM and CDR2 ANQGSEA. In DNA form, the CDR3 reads TGCAGCGCGTGGTCCGTTAGCTATGGCTACACCTTC. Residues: CSAWSVSYGYTF.

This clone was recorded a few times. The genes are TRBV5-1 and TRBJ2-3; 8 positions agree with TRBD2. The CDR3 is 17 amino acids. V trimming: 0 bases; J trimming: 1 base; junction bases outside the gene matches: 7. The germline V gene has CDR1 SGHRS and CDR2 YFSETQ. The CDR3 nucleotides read TGCGCCAGCAGCTTGGGCCCAAGCGGGAGACGCACAGATACGCAGTATTTT. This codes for CASSLGPSGRRTDTQYF.

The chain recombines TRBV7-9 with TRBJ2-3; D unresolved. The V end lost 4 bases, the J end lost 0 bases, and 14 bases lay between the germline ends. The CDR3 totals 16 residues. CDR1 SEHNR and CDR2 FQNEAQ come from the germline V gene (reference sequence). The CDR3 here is CASSSKRWSSTDTQYF. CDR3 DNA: TGTGCCAGCAGCTCGAAACGGTGGTCTAGCACAGATACGCAGTATTTT.

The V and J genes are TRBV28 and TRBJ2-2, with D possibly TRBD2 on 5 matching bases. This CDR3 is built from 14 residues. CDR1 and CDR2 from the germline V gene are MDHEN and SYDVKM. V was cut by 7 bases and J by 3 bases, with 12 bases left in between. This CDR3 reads CASIGGRYTGELFF. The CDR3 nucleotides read TGTGCCAGCATAGGTGGGAGATACACCGGGGAGCTGTTTTTT. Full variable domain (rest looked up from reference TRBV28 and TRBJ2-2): DVKVTQSSRYLVKRTGEKVFLECVQDMDHENMFWYRQDPGLGLRLIYFSYDVKMKEKGDIPEGYSVSREKKERFSLILESASTNQTSMYLCASIGGRYTGELFFGEGSRLTVL.

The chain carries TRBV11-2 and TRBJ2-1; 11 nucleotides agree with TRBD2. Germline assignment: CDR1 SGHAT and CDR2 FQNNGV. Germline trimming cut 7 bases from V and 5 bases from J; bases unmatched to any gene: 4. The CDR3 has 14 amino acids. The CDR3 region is CASIGLAGHNEQFF. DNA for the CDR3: TGTGCCAGCATCGGACTAGCGGGTCACAATGAGCAGTTCTTC.

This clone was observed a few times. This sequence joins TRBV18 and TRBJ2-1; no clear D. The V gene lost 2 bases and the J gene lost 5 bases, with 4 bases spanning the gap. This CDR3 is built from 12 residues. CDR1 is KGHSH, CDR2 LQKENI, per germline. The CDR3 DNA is TGTGCCAGCTCACCAGGGCACAATGAGCAGTTCTTC. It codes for CASSPGHNEQFF.

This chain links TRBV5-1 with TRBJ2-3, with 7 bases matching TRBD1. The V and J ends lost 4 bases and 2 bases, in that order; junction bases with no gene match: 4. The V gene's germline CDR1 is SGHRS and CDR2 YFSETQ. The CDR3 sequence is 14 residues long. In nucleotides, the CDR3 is TGCGCCAGCAGCCCGGGACAGCCCACAGATACGCAGTATTTT. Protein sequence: CASSPGQPTDTQYF.

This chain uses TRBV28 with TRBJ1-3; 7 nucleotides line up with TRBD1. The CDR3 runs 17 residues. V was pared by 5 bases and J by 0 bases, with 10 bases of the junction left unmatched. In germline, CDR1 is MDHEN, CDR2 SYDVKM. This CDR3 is CASSPGMGQHSGNTIYF. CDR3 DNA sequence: TGTGCCAGCAGTCCCGGAATGGGACAGCACTCTGGAAACACCATATATTTT.

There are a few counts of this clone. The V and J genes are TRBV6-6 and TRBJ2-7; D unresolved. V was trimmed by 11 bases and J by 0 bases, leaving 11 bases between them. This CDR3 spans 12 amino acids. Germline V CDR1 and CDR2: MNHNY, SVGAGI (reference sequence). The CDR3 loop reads CACQASSYEQYF. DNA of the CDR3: TGTGCCTGTCAGGCTTCCTCCTACGAGCAGTACTTC.

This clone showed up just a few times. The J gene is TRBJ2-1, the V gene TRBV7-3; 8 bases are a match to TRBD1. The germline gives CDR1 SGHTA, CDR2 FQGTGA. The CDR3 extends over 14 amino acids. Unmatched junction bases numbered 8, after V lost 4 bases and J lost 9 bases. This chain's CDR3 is CASSSTGGVGEQFF. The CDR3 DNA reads TGTGCCAGCAGCTCAACAGGGGGAGTGGGTGAGCAGTTCTTC.

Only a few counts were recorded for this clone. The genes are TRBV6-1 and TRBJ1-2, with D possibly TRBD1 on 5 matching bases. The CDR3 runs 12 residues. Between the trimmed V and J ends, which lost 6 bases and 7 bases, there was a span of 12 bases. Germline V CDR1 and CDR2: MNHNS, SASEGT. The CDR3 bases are TGTGCCAGCAGCTACCGGGACTCTGGCTACACCTTC. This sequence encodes CASSYRDSGYTF.

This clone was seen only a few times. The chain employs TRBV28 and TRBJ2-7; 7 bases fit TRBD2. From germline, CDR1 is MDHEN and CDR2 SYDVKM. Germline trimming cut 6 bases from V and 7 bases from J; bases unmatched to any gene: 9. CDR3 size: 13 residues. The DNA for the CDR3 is TGTGCCAGCAGAGCCTCTAGCGGATTAGAGCAGTACTTC. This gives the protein CASRASSGLEQYF. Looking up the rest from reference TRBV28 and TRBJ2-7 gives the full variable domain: DVKVTQSSRYLVKRTGEKVFLECVQDMDHENMFWYRQDPGLGLRLIYFSYDVKMKEKGDIPEGYSVSREKKERFSLILESASTNQTSMYLCASRASSGLEQYFGPGTRLTVT.

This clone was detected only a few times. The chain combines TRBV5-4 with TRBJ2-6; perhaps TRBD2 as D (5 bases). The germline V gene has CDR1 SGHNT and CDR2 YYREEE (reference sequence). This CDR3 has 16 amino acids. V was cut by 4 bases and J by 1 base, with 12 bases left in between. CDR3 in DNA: TGTGCCAGCAGCCGGGGTTGGGCTTCTGGGGCCAACGTCCTGACTTTC. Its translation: CASSRGWASGANVLTF.